This T cell receptor (beta chain) was sequenced in a study of cytomegalovirus exposure and HLA in healthy donors. Background on the study: A subsequent analysis stated that the roughly 130 validation repertoires were run on the same platform as the roughly 620 first-cohort repertoires. Findings of the study overall: Associated with cytomegalovirus, according to the listing, were 150 to 200 TCR beta chains. It was reported that the classifier diagnosed cytomegalovirus status with high specificity and sensitivity in both the original and validation cohorts. First-cohort TCR clusters were later found to tend to co-occur in the 120 or so validation repertoires.

Germline CDR1 SQVTM, CDR2 ANQGSEA. The CDR3 contains 12 residues. Trimming removed 4 bases at V and 6 bases at J, with 12 bases between. This clone was recorded a few times. Its antigen is unknown. The protocol was immunoSEQ multiplex PCR, while the TCRdb copy is restricted to in-frame clones and leaves out a portion. The top ten hold 1% to 1.5% of the sample, which has roughly 200,000 clones, roughly 81% seen once. The chain recombines TRBV29-1 with TRBJ1-2; possible D gene TRBD1, 5 bases. The TCR comes from a woman aged 30 to 39 in good health and CMV-seronegative. The sequenced sample was PBMCs. The CDR3 nucleotides read TGCAGCGTTGCCGCGGGGCGGGATGGCTACACCTTC. This translates into CSVAAGRDGYTF. The variable domain in full, completed from reference TRBV29-1 and TRBJ1-2, reads SAVISQKPSRDICQRGTSLTIQCQVDSQVTMMFWYRQQPGQSLTLIATANQGSEATYESGFVIDKFPISRPNLTFSTLTVSNMSPEDSSIYLCSVAAGRDGYTFGSGTRLTVV.